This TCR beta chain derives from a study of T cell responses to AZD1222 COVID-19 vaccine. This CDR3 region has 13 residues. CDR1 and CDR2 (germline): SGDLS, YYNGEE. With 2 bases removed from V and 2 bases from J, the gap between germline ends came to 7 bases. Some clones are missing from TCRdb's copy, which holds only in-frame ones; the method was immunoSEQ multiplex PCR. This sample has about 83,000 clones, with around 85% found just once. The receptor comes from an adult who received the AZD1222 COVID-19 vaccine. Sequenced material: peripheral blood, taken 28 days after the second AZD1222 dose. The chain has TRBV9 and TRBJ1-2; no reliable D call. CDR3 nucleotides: TGTGCCAGCAGCGTGTCGCCAAACTATGGCTACACCTTC. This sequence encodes CASSVSPNYGYTF.